This T cell receptor beta chain comes out of a study of blood T cell repertoires in COVID-19. The ends lost 6 bases at V and 2 bases at J; junction bases unmatched: 7. CDR3 length equals 14 residues. CDR1 is SGHDT and CDR2 is YYEEEE in the germline V gene. TCRdb's copy holds only in-frame clones and misses some; the assay was immunoSEQ multiplex PCR. The table lists approximately 340,000 clones, about nine tenths of them singletons, with about 0.9% in the top ten. The sequence was collected from a woman between 35 and 50 years old who had been exposed to COVID-19. Sequenced: PBMCs or T cells enriched from blood (not recorded which). This chain connects TRBV5-6 to TRBJ1-2; TRBD1 aligns across 7 bases. CDR3: CASTPDRTNYGYTF. The CDR3 nucleotides read TGTGCCAGCACCCCGGACAGGACCAACTATGGCTACACCTTC.